This entry lists 22 T cell receptor beta chains sequenced from one sample in a study of cytomegalovirus exposure and HLA in healthy donors. Sequencing used immunoSEQ multiplex PCR; TCRdb keeps in-frame clones, though not all of them. The table lists around 350,000 clones, 86% of them singletons. The sample comprised PBMCs. All receptors come from a woman in her late teens or twenties in good health and CMV-seronegative.

This clone has a handful of counts. The CDR3 DNA is TGCGCCAGCAGCCAATATGAGTCCAGGTACTACGAGCAGTACTTC. Amino acid sequence: CASSQYESRYYEQYF. This chain connects TRBV4-1 to TRBJ2-7; D uncertain. V lost 2 bases and J 3 bases, leaving 14 bases between the germline ends. CDR1 is MGHRA, CDR2 YSYEKL, per germline. There are 15 residues in the CDR3.

The chain employs TRBV14 and TRBJ2-3, with D uncertain. Trimming removed 0 bases at V and 4 bases at J, with 8 bases between. CDR1 is SGHDN and CDR2 is FVKESK in the germline V gene. This CDR3 has 14 amino acids. For the CDR3, the DNA is TGTGCCAGCAGCCAAGATTCGGTGCCAGATACGCAGTATTTT. Amino acid sequence: CASSQDSVPDTQYF.

The chain joins TRBV7-2 to TRBJ1-2; tentatively, D is TRBD1 (5 bases). V was pared by 4 bases and J by 5 bases, with 11 bases between. The CDR3 contains 13 residues. CDR1 SGHTA and CDR2 FQGNSA come from the germline V gene. Here the CDR3 reads CASSSNRGYGYTF. The CDR3 DNA reads as TGTGCCAGCAGCTCAAATAGGGGATATGGCTACACCTTC.

The chain links TRBV10-3 to TRBJ1-2; 7 bases agree with TRBD1. After removal of 3 bases from V and 7 bases from J, the junction contained 11 bases not matched to a gene. Germline V lookup: CDR1 ENHRY, CDR2 SYGVKD. The CDR3 is 15 amino acids. The CDR3 coding sequence is TGTGCCATCAGTGACCCGGGACAGTTCGGTCGTGGCTACACCTTC. As protein: CAISDPGQFGRGYTF.

CDR3 residues: CASSQNRGPNTEAFF. The CDR3 region has the DNA TGCGCCAGCAGCCAAAACAGGGGACCAAACACTGAAGCTTTCTTT. The V call is TRBV4-1, the J call TRBJ1-1, with TRBD1 matching over 7 bases. Germline V gene sequence: CDR1 MGHRA, CDR2 YSYEKL. Trimming cost V 2 bases and J 2 bases; bases outside gene matches: 5. The CDR3 totals 15 residues.

The V and J genes are TRBV6-5 and TRBJ1-1; 7 nucleotides agree with TRBD1. V trimming: 2 bases; J trimming: 6 bases; junction bases outside the gene matches: 9. Germline CDR1 is MNHEY and CDR2 is SVGAGI. This CDR3 is built from 15 residues. CDR3 DNA sequence: TGTGCCAGCAGTTACGATCTAGGAGGGGGCGCTGAAGCTTTCTTT. Protein product: CASSYDLGGGAEAFF.

The rearrangement uses TRBV28 and TRBJ2-2; no clear D gene. Germline loops: CDR1 MDHEN, CDR2 SYDVKM. The CDR3 sequence is 11 residues long. Deletions cut 4 bases from V and 8 bases from J, with 5 bases between. The CDR3 DNA sequence: TGTGCCAGCAGTTGGAGTGGGGAGCTGTTTTTT. Translating gives CASSWSGELFF.

This sequence joins TRBV27 and TRBJ2-3; possibly TRBD2 for D (7 bases). V lost 4 bases to trimming and J lost 6 bases, with 17 bases between them. The CDR3 covers 15 residues. Germline V gene sequence: CDR1 MNHEY, CDR2 SMNVEV (reference sequence). The CDR3: CASSWERGRADTQYF. The CDR3 nucleotides read TGTGCCAGCAGTTGGGAAAGGGGGAGGGCGGATACGCAGTATTTT.

The sample holds one count of this clone. This chain links TRBV29-1 with TRBJ1-2; the D is unclear. The CDR3 extends over 11 amino acids. In germline, CDR1 is SQVTM, CDR2 ANQGSEA. Trimming shortened V by 5 bases and J by 2 bases, and 6 bases separated the two germline ends. The CDR3 sequence: CSVYFNYGYTF. The CDR3 bases are TGCAGCGTTTACTTCAACTATGGCTACACCTTC.

The gene calls are TRBV7-9 and TRBJ2-7; 15 nucleotides align to TRBD2. CDR3 length: 17 amino acids. Looked up from germline, CDR1 is SEHNR and CDR2 is FQNEAQ (reference sequence). V was pared by 5 bases and J by 6 bases, with 11 bases of the junction left unmatched. The CDR3 is CASSPGLAGGPAGEQYF. The CDR3 DNA reads as TGTGCCAGCAGCCCCGGACTAGCGGGGGGGCCGGCCGGCGAGCAGTACTTC.

The chain recombines TRBV5-1 with TRBJ2-2, with 13 bases that match TRBD2. V shed 2 bases and J 4 bases; nucleotides not matched to a gene: 2. CDR1 is SGHRS and CDR2 is YFSETQ in the germline V gene. The CDR3 runs 16 residues. The CDR3: CASSFTSGGATGELFF. DNA for the CDR3: TGCGCCAGCAGCTTTACTAGCGGGGGGGCCACCGGGGAGCTGTTTTTT.

The chain couples TRBV4-1 to TRBJ1-3, with D unclear. Trimming removed 1 base at V and 1 base at J, with 11 bases between. Germline CDR1 is MGHRA and CDR2 is YSYEKL. CDR3 length: 16 residues. CDR3: CASSQVAGLSGNTIYF. DNA of the CDR3: TGCGCCAGCAGCCAAGTGGCAGGCCTATCTGGAAACACCATATATTTT.

For the CDR3, the DNA is TGCGCCAGCAGTGAGAAGGGGGACACTGAAGCTTTCTTT. Translated, it gives CASSEKGDTEAFF. The V call is TRBV10-2, the J call TRBJ1-1; tentatively, D is TRBD1 (6 bases). Germline V gene sequence: CDR1 WSHSY, CDR2 SAAADI. The CDR3 contains 13 residues. V was shortened by 2 bases and J by 3 bases, with 7 bases between the two germline ends.

This chain connects TRBV27 to TRBJ2-1; a weak D match, TRBD1 (6 bases). In germline, CDR1 is MNHEY, CDR2 SMNVEV (reference sequence). The germline V and J ends were trimmed by 5 bases and 9 bases, with 14 bases remaining between them. CDR3 length: 13 amino acids. This chain's CDR3 is CASSGVTGSEQFF. The CDR3 DNA is TGTGCCAGCAGTGGAGTCACAGGGTCTGAGCAGTTCTTC.

The J gene is TRBJ2-3, the V gene TRBV2; weak D call: TRBD1 (6 bases). The germline gives CDR1 SNHLY, CDR2 FYNNEI. V was trimmed by 6 bases and J by 2 bases, leaving 15 bases between them. The CDR3 consists of 15 residues. The CDR3 region has the DNA TGTGCCAGCAGGCGAATGGGGGCCACCACAGATACGCAGTATTTT. This sequence encodes CASRRMGATTDTQYF.

The chain is built from TRBV19 and TRBJ1-1; 8 positions agree with TRBD1. The CDR3 sequence is 15 residues long. Germline V CDR1 and CDR2: LNHDA, SQIVND (reference sequence). Trimming took 5 bases from V and 3 from J; bases not matched to a gene: 8. CDR3 protein: CASSPRTGLDTEAFF. CDR3 in DNA: TGTGCCAGTAGTCCACGGACAGGGTTAGACACTGAAGCTTTCTTT.

V and J are TRBV19 and TRBJ1-5; TRBD1 matches 9 bases. CDR3 length equals 15 residues. Losses at the gene ends were 7 bases for V and 0 bases for J; bases not matched to a gene: 4. Germline CDR1 and CDR2: LNHDA and SQIVND (reference sequence). CDR3 protein: CASKDRGTSNQPQHF. The DNA for the CDR3 is TGTGCCAGTAAGGACAGGGGAACTAGCAATCAGCCCCAGCATTTT.

V gene TRBV6-1 combines with J gene TRBJ1-5; D may be TRBD1 (5 bases). V lost 8 bases to trimming and J lost 4 bases, with 15 bases between them. The CDR3 contains 14 residues. CDR1 is MNHNS, CDR2 SASEGT, per germline. This CDR3 is CASLFLGGNQPQHF. CDR3 in DNA: TGTGCCAGCCTATTTCTGGGGGGGAATCAGCCCCAGCATTTT.

This clone was seen only a few times. V is TRBV30 and J is TRBJ1-4; 8 bases agree with TRBD1. The J segment lost 8 bases and the V segment lost 3 bases, leaving 5 bases of the junction unmatched. This CDR3 has 13 amino acids. Germline CDR1 is GTSNPN and CDR2 is SVGIG (reference sequence). The CDR3 reads CAWRGQVVEKLFF. The DNA of the CDR3 is TGTGCCTGGAGGGGACAGGTAGTAGAAAAACTGTTTTTT.

This sequence joins TRBV30 and TRBJ1-3, with a possible D match to TRBD1 (5 bases). Germline CDR1 GTSNPN, CDR2 SVGIG (reference sequence). The CDR3 spans 14 residues. V lost 4 bases and J lost 3, with 13 bases in between. The CDR3: CAWTLGTVGNTIYF. The CDR3 DNA follows: TGTGCCTGGACCCTCGGGACTGTTGGAAACACCATATATTTT.

The gene calls are TRBV2 and TRBJ1-3; D is ambiguous. The germline V gene has CDR1 SNHLY and CDR2 FYNNEI. The V end was cut by 10 bases, the J end by 1 base, with 8 bases between. CDR3 size: 12 residues. CDR3 sequence reads: CATILSGNTIYF. The CDR3 DNA is TGTGCCACTATACTTTCTGGAAACACCATATATTTT.

This clone has just a few counts. V gene TRBV7-6 combines with J gene TRBJ2-1; D not certain. The germline V gene encodes CDR1 SGHVS and CDR2 FNYEAQ. The V and J ends lost 0 bases and 0 bases respectively, with 6 bases between them. This CDR3 region has 15 residues. CDR3 residues: CASSLAADSYNEQFF. The CDR3, as DNA: TGTGCCAGCAGCTTAGCGGCGGACTCCTACAATGAGCAGTTCTTC.